The T cell receptor (beta chain) under discussion was sequenced for a study of T cell repertoires in cytomegalovirus infection. About the study: Based on public TCR beta signatures, there were indications of CMV infection and of a matching HLA type.

In TCRdb, the reads were re-called with MiXCR into one record per CDR3 protein. Among approximately 490,000 distinct CDR3 sequences listed, approximately 10% were seen once. The sample holds many counts of this clonotype. The CDR3 loop spans 15 amino acids. Germline V gene data show CDR1 as MNHNS and CDR2 as SASEGT. J lost 9 bases, V lost 7 bases, and 12 bases had no gene match. This sequence joins TRBV6-1 and TRBJ2-1; 10 bases fit TRBD2. The sample taken for sequencing was PBMCs. The receptor was isolated from a human donor in good health (CMV status not recorded). Some clones in this sample may be carry-over from other donors' samples. The CDR3 DNA reads as TGTGCCAGCACCCTTAGCGGGAGGTACTACCCTGAGCAGTTCTTC. Encoded protein: CASTLSGRYYPEQFF.